Following are 21 T cell receptor beta chains from one sample sequenced in a study of regulatory T cells in long-lasting Graves disease. Time point reported: persistent/refractory GD, antithyroid drugs over 5 years with positive TRAb. PBMCs provided the RNA from which the TCR library was made. TCR beta libraries were built with iRepertoire HTBI primers and Arm-PCR of CDR3 regions. TCRdb itself ran the multiplex PCR reads through MiXCR, one entry per CDR3 protein. The table includes under 450,000 distinct CDR3 sequences, roughly 20% detected once. Here the sequenced sample was peripheral blood mononuclear cells (PBMCs), taken when the disease was refractory, from a patient treated with antithyroid drugs. These receptors were taken from a woman aged 35 to 49 with Graves disease.

This clonotype has a count of ten or more. The rearrangement links TRBV6-5 to TRBJ1-1; D not certain. The V gene lost 4 bases and the J gene lost 2 bases, with 14 bases spanning the gap. CDR1 is MNHEY, CDR2 SVGAGI, per germline. The CDR3 is made up of 15 amino acids. The CDR3 nucleotides are TGTGCCAGCAGTTCGCGACTCGAGTTTAACACTGAAGCTTTCTTT. This encodes CASSSRLEFNTEAFF.

The J gene is TRBJ2-2, the V gene TRBV20-1; D may be TRBD2 (5 bases). The CDR3 runs to 13 residues. Deletions cut 7 bases from V and 1 base from J, with 10 bases between. Germline CDR1 DFQATT, CDR2 SNEGSKA (reference sequence). The CDR3 DNA reads TGCAGTGTTGCTAGCAAGAACACCGGGGAGCTGTTTTTT. This codes for CSVASKNTGELFF.

This clonotype was detected only a few times. The chain links TRBV6-5 to TRBJ1-2; D unclear. Trimming took off 2 bases at V and 1 base at J, with 11 bases between the two ends. The CDR3 consists of 15 residues. Germline-derived CDR1 and CDR2 are MNHEY and SVGAGI. CDR3 DNA sequence: TGTGCCAGCAGTTACCCGCCGGACCATAACTATGGCTACACCTTC. This translates into CASSYPPDHNYGYTF.

In its sample, this clonotype was seen a few times. A read error may account for a junction end that differs from germline. The rearrangement links TRBV6-1 to TRBJ2-2; 9 bases agree with TRBD2. CDR1 is MNHNS and CDR2 is SASEGT in the germline V gene. The CDR3 is 15 amino acids. The CDR3 nucleotides are TGTGCCAGCAGAGTAGCGGGAGCGAAAACCGGGGAGCTGTTTTTT. It yields the protein CASRVAGAKTGELFF.

This clonotype appeared many times. V and J are TRBV11-2 and TRBJ1-2; 7 bases match TRBD1. Germline trimming cut 1 base from V and 0 bases from J; bases unmatched to any gene: 8. The CDR3 extends over 17 amino acids. Germline V lookup: CDR1 SGHAT, CDR2 FQNNGV. The CDR3 sequence is CASSLVWGTEPNYGYTF. CDR3 in DNA: TGTGCCAGCAGCTTAGTATGGGGGACAGAACCTAACTATGGCTACACCTTC.

The V gene is TRBV4-1, the J gene TRBJ2-2, with 10 bases matching TRBD2. The V segment lost 4 bases and the J segment 3 bases; nucleotides outside the gene matches: 5. The germline gives CDR1 MGHRA, CDR2 YSYEKL. The CDR3 has 16 amino acids. In nucleotides, the CDR3 is TGCGCCAGCAGCCCCATCGGACTAGCGGACACCGGGGAGCTGTTTTTT. Its translation is CASSPIGLADTGELFF.

The genes are TRBV7-8 and TRBJ2-7; D remains unclear. Germline-derived CDR1 and CDR2 are SGHVS and FQNEAQ. The CDR3 runs 12 residues. V was trimmed by 5 bases and J by 4 bases, leaving 9 bases between them. CDR3 sequence reads: CASSPNPYEQYF. The CDR3 DNA reads TGTGCCAGCAGCCCTAATCCTTACGAGCAGTACTTC.

The V gene is TRBV3-1, the J gene TRBJ2-3; no clear D gene. Germline V gene data show CDR1 as LGHDT and CDR2 as YNNKEL (reference sequence). Between the trimmed V and J ends, which lost 2 bases and 0 bases, there was a span of 6 bases. This CDR3 has 14 residues. Here the CDR3 DNA reads TGTGCCAGCAGCCAAAAGATTAGCACAGATACGCAGTATTTT. As protein: CASSQKISTDTQYF.

J is TRBJ1-5 and V is TRBV20-1; 10 nucleotides line up with TRBD1. The germline V gene has CDR1 DFQATT and CDR2 SNEGSKA (reference sequence). J was trimmed by 2 bases and V by 3 bases; bases with no gene match: 10. The CDR3 runs to 17 residues. CDR3 loop: CSARVAGDRGGNQPQHF. CDR3 nucleotides: TGCAGTGCTAGGGTGGCAGGGGACAGGGGAGGCAATCAGCCCCAGCATTTT.

This clonotype was counted a few times. In DNA, the CDR3 is TGTGCCAGCAGCCAAAACTACCAATTCTACAGGAACCCCTACGAGCAGTACTTC. As protein: CASSQNYQFYRNPYEQYF. This chain links TRBV7-2 with TRBJ2-7; D perhaps matches TRBD1 (5 bases). The CDR3 length is 18 residues. The germline gives CDR1 SGHTA, CDR2 FQGNSA. Trimming removed 5 bases at V and 2 bases at J, with 25 bases between.

This clonotype was seen repeatedly, ten times or more. Here the CDR3 DNA reads TGTGCCACCAGCGGCACAGTCATGAACACTGAAGCTTTCTTT. Protein: CATSGTVMNTEAFF. The V call is TRBV15, the J call TRBJ1-1; no clear D gene. V dropped 5 bases and J dropped 0 bases, with 10 bases sitting between them. Germline assignment: CDR1 LNHNV and CDR2 YYDKDF (reference sequence). The CDR3 extends over 14 amino acids.

This clonotype occurred many times. V and J are TRBV6-5 and TRBJ1-1; D gene unclear. The length of the CDR3 is 11 residues. CDR1 and CDR2 from the germline V gene are MNHEY and SVGAGI. Trimming removed 4 bases at V and 10 bases at J, with 10 bases between. CDR3 amino acids: CASSSRGAAFF. CDR3 in DNA: TGTGCCAGCAGTTCTCGAGGTGCAGCTTTCTTT.

This clonotype occurred a few times. The rearrangement uses TRBV11-2 and TRBJ2-2, with D uncertain. Germline V lookup: CDR1 SGHAT, CDR2 FQNNGV. The V end lost 1 base, the J end lost 2 bases, and 11 bases lay between the germline ends. The CDR3 extends over 16 amino acids. The CDR3 protein is CASSLAPFGNTGELFF. In DNA form, the CDR3 reads TGTGCCAGCAGCTTAGCCCCGTTCGGAAACACCGGGGAGCTGTTTTTT.

Turning to this clonotype: A clone one base away is much larger, so this may be a read error. This CDR3 is missing its conserved last phenylalanine or tryptophan, likely due to a read error. The chain has TRBV7-2 and TRBJ1-1; no firm D call. From germline, CDR1 is SGHTA and CDR2 FQGNSA. The CDR3 consists of 15 residues. V was shortened by 0 bases and J by 0 bases, with 8 bases between the two germline ends. The CDR3 DNA reads TGTGCCAGCAGCTTAGCCGCACAAATGAACACTGAAGCTTTCCTT. It codes for CASSLAAQMNTEAFL.

This clonotype appeared many times. The chain has TRBV10-2 and TRBJ1-5; no definite D call. The CDR3 is made up of 13 amino acids. Germline lookup yields CDR1 WSHSY and CDR2 SAAADI. Trimming shortened V by 7 bases and J by 2 bases, and 9 bases separated the two germline ends. CDR3 nucleotides: TGCGCCAGCACGCGGCAGGGCAATCAGCCCCAGCATTTT. Translation gives CASTRQGNQPQHF.

This clonotype has a handful of counts. This chain uses TRBV28 with TRBJ2-7; 10 nucleotides match TRBD1. Losses at the gene ends were 6 bases for V and 4 bases for J; bases not matched to a gene: 3. Germline V gene lookup returns CDR1 MDHEN and CDR2 SYDVKM. This CDR3 is 13 amino acids long. The CDR3 region is CASRTGGGYEQYF. DNA of the CDR3: TGTGCCAGCAGGACAGGGGGCGGGTACGAGCAGTACTTC.

This clonotype was found a few times. The V and J genes are TRBV5-1 and TRBJ2-7; TRBD1 aligns across 7 bases. In germline, CDR1 is SGHRS, CDR2 YFSETQ. The CDR3 has 14 residues. Unmatched junction bases numbered 8, after V lost 6 bases and J lost 2 bases. The CDR3 spells CASNRGEEAYEQYF. CDR3 DNA sequence: TGCGCCAGCAACAGGGGCGAAGAGGCCTACGAGCAGTACTTC.

Remarks on this clonotype: A clone one base away is much larger, so this may be a read error. The CDR3 region is CASRMVAGEYYNEQFF. Here the CDR3 DNA reads TGTGCCAGCAGGATGGTAGCGGGAGAGTACTACAATGAGCAGTTCTTC. The gene calls are TRBV28 and TRBJ2-1; TRBD2 aligns across 9 bases. The germline gives CDR1 MDHEN, CDR2 SYDVKM. The CDR3 contains 16 residues. V trimming: 6 bases; J trimming: 3 bases; junction bases outside the gene matches: 9.

At least ten counts were recorded for this clonotype. An end of the junction differs from the germline gene, which may be a read error. The gene calls are TRBV10-2 and TRBJ2-7, with 9 nucleotides matching TRBD2. Germline V lookup: CDR1 WSHSY, CDR2 SAAADI. This CDR3 is built from 14 residues. The CDR3: CASSETSGAYEQYF. CDR3 bases: TGTGCCAGCAGTGAGACTAGCGGAGCTTACGAGCAGTACTTC.

This clonotype was counted a few times. The chain combines TRBV19 with TRBJ1-5; a possible D gene is TRBD1 (6 bases). With 7 bases removed from V and 2 bases from J, the gap between germline ends came to 15 bases. The CDR3 runs to 15 residues. CDR1 is LNHDA and CDR2 is SQIVND in the germline V gene (reference sequence). The CDR3 bases are TGTGCCAGTACCACCTACAGGGTTGGCAATCAGCCCCAGCATTTT. It codes for CASTTYRVGNQPQHF.

This clonotype appeared many times. The chain couples TRBV28 to TRBJ1-2, with D possibly being TRBD1 (5 bases). Trimming removed 4 bases from V and 3 bases from J, with 18 bases in between. From germline, CDR1 is MDHEN and CDR2 SYDVKM. The CDR3 totals 16 residues. The CDR3 loop reads CASSSPTLGVDYGYTF. CDR3 sequence (DNA): TGTGCCAGCAGTTCCCCGACCCTAGGGGTGGACTATGGCTACACCTTC.